The 22 T cell receptor beta chains below were found in one sample sequenced in a study of blood T cell repertoires in COVID-19. The table came from immunoSEQ multiplex PCR; TCRdb's copy has only in-frame clones and leaves some out. This sample carries around 200,000 clones, roughly four fifths of them seen once, and the ten largest clones take 6% to 7%. The sequencing input was peripheral blood. These receptors were taken from a woman aged 40-49 years with acute or convalescent COVID-19.

The V call is TRBV4-2, the J call TRBJ1-2; D is undetermined. V lost 1 base to trimming and J lost 0 bases, with 6 bases between them. The CDR3 spans 14 residues. Per germline, CDR1 LGHNA and CDR2 YNFKEQ. The CDR3 protein is CASSQVSANYGYTF. In DNA, the CDR3 is TGTGCCAGCAGCCAAGTGTCTGCTAACTATGGCTACACCTTC.

The V and J genes are TRBV28 and TRBJ1-4, with D maybe TRBD1 (6 bases). CDR1 and CDR2 from the germline V gene are MDHEN and SYDVKM. The V and J ends lost 6 bases and 8 bases respectively, with 10 bases between them. This CDR3 is 12 amino acids long. CDR3 amino acids: CASRRTGEKLFF. For the CDR3, the DNA is TGTGCCAGCAGGCGAACAGGGGAAAAACTGTTTTTT.

This chain connects TRBV24-1 to TRBJ2-3; 8 bases fit TRBD2. Germline CDR1 is KGHDR and CDR2 is SFDVKD. Unmatched junction bases numbered 8, after V lost 5 bases and J lost 2 bases. This CDR3 comprises 16 residues. The CDR3 DNA is TGTGCCACCAGTGTTCGGTTAGCGGGACTCACAGATACGCAGTATTTT. Translated: CATSVRLAGLTDTQYF.

V is TRBV14 and J is TRBJ2-7, with unresolved D. The CDR3 totals 12 residues. Between the trimmed V and J ends, which lost 4 bases and 7 bases, there was a span of 11 bases. Germline V lookup: CDR1 SGHDN, CDR2 FVKESK. The CDR3: CASSPNDLEQYF. Written as DNA, the CDR3 is TGTGCCAGCAGCCCGAACGACTTGGAGCAGTACTTC. The variable domain in full, with the rest retrieved from reference TRBV14 and TRBJ2-7, is EAGVTQFPSHSVIEKGQTVTLRCDPISGHDNLYWYRRVMGKEIKFLLHFVKESKQDESGMPNNRFLAERTGGTYSTLKVQPAELEDSGVYFCASSPNDLEQYFGPGTRLTVT.

V gene TRBV30 combines with J gene TRBJ1-6; D unresolved. V lost 3 bases, J lost 4 bases, and 7 bases lay in between. This CDR3 region has 13 residues. Germline V gives CDR1 GTSNPN, CDR2 SVGIG (reference sequence). Written as DNA, the CDR3 is TGTGCCTGGAGGGACTTTTATAATTCACCCCTCCACTTT. Its translation: CAWRDFYNSPLHF.

This chain connects TRBV11-3 to TRBJ2-3, with 9 bases matching TRBD2. J gave up 6 bases and V 1 base, and 11 bases lay outside the gene matches. The germline CDR1 and CDR2 sequences are SGHNT and YENEEA. The CDR3 consists of 17 residues. As DNA, the CDR3 is TGTGCCAGCAGCTTAGGGGCCTTTAGCGGGAGAGGTGATACGCAGTATTTT. This gives the protein CASSLGAFSGRGDTQYF.

With respect to this clone: A read error is likely, as this CDR3 ends without the conserved phenylalanine or tryptophan. The limits of the CDR3 on the DNA are not certain, so only TCRdb's listed CDR3 is given. This CDR3 is CASSEYGEVLY. The chain is built from TRBV2 and TRBJ2-4; the D call TRBD2 from the table was never checked on the DNA. The CDR3 region is 11 residues in length, termini included. The germline gives CDR1 SNHLY, CDR2 FYNNEI.

This clone has only a few counts. The rearrangement joins TRBV27 to TRBJ1-5, with no clear D. V was shortened by 6 bases and J by 0 bases, with 18 bases between the two germline ends. In germline, CDR1 is MNHEY, CDR2 SMNVEV (reference sequence). The CDR3 runs to 17 residues. The CDR3 bases are TGTGCCAGCAGGACGGGGAAAGCCGATTATAGCAATCAGCCCCAGCATTTT. Its protein product is CASRTGKADYSNQPQHF.

This chain connects TRBV5-1 to TRBJ1-1, with TRBD1 matching over 7 bases. The V segment lost 1 base and the J segment 4 bases; nucleotides outside the gene matches: 16. Germline values: CDR1 SGHRS, CDR2 YFSETQ. The CDR3 covers 18 residues. The CDR3 DNA is TGCGCCAGCAGCTTGATGACAGGGCGAGGGGCCGTGGGCACTGAAGCTTTCTTT. As protein: CASSLMTGRGAVGTEAFF. Full variable domain (missing parts from reference TRBV5-1 and TRBJ1-1): KAGVTQTPRYLIKTRGQQVTLSCSPISGHRSVSWYQQTPGQGLQFLFEYFSETQRNKGNFPGRFSGRQFSNSRSEMNVSTLELGDSALYLCASSLMTGRGAVGTEAFFGQGTRLTVV.

This chain uses TRBV28 with TRBJ2-1; 10 bases are shared with TRBD2. Germline loops: CDR1 MDHEN, CDR2 SYDVKM. After removal of 2 bases from V and 4 bases from J, the junction contained 5 bases not matched to a gene. The CDR3 sequence is 16 residues long. The CDR3 region is CASSLTTSGPYNEQFF. Written as DNA, the CDR3 is TGTGCCAGCAGTTTAACGACTAGCGGGCCATACAATGAGCAGTTCTTC.

The chain couples TRBV19 to TRBJ1-4; D is undetermined. From germline, CDR1 is LNHDA and CDR2 SQIVND (reference sequence). The V end was cut by 4 bases, the J end by 7 bases, with 13 bases between. This CDR3 is built from 14 residues. The CDR3 DNA reads TGTGCCAGTAGTACCCAGATGGGGAGTGAAAAACTGTTTTTT. It yields the protein CASSTQMGSEKLFF. Filled out from reference TRBV19 and TRBJ1-4, the complete variable domain reads DGGITQSPKYLFRKEGQNVTLSCEQNLNHDAMYWYRQDPGQGLRLIYYSQIVNDFQKGDIAEGYSVSREKKESFPLTVTSAQKNPTAFYLCASSTQMGSEKLFFGSGTQLSVL.

The genes are TRBV10-3 and TRBJ2-5; 9 bases agree with TRBD2. J was trimmed by 1 base and V by 6 bases; bases with no gene match: 3. The CDR3 totals 14 residues. Germline values: CDR1 ENHRY, CDR2 SYGVKD. The CDR3 DNA sequence: TGTGCCATCAGCGAGCGGGGGGTCCAAGAGACCCAGTACTTC. Protein sequence: CAISERGVQETQYF.

This chain links TRBV27 with TRBJ1-2; 8 positions match TRBD1. Germline-derived CDR1 and CDR2 are MNHEY and SMNVEV (reference sequence). The CDR3 totals 13 residues. Trimming at V came to 0 bases and at J to 6 bases, leaving 0 bases not matched to a gene. For the CDR3, the DNA is TGTGCCAGCAGTTTATCCAGGGGGCATGGCTACACCTTC. It encodes CASSLSRGHGYTF.

The rearrangement links TRBV2 to TRBJ2-5; 11 bases agree with TRBD1. The CDR3 is 16 amino acids. The V gene's germline CDR1 is SNHLY and CDR2 FYNNEI. The trim removed 3 bases at V and 4 bases at J, leaving 7 bases unmatched. CDR3 residues: CASSDGTGGLAETQYF. The CDR3, as DNA: TGTGCCAGCAGTGACGGGACAGGGGGATTAGCAGAGACCCAGTACTTC.

The chain links TRBV28 to TRBJ1-3; 7 nucleotides align to TRBD1. The junction had 8 bases not matched to a gene; V was cut back by 8 bases and J by 4 bases. CDR3 length: 14 residues. In germline, CDR1 is MDHEN, CDR2 SYDVKM. CDR3 residues: CASYRGMAGNTIYF. Here the CDR3 DNA reads TGTGCCAGCTACAGGGGCATGGCAGGAAACACCATATATTTT. Variable domain in full (rest from reference TRBV28 and TRBJ1-3): DVKVTQSSRYLVKRTGEKVFLECVQDMDHENMFWYRQDPGLGLRLIYFSYDVKMKEKGDIPEGYSVSREKKERFSLILESASTNQTSMYLCASYRGMAGNTIYFGEGSWLTVV.

The chain has TRBV18 and TRBJ1-5; unclear D gene. The CDR3 is 14 residues long. Germline V CDR1 and CDR2: KGHSH, LQKENI. V shed 4 bases and J shed 6 bases, with 13 bases lying between them. CDR3 nucleotide sequence: TGTGCCAGCTCACGGGAGGGAATGGGTCAGCCCCAGCATTTT. It codes for CASSREGMGQPQHF. The whole variable domain, filled in from reference TRBV18 and TRBJ1-5, reads NAGVMQNPRHLVRRRGQEARLRCSPMKGHSHVYWYRQLPEEGLKFMVYLQKENIIDESGMPKERFSAEFPKEGPSILRIQQVVRGDSAAYFCASSREGMGQPQHFGDGTRLSIL.

This rearrangement joins TRBV28 to TRBJ2-1, with 11 bases fitting TRBD2. This CDR3 contains 18 residues. Germline CDR1 and CDR2: MDHEN and SYDVKM. J gave up 4 bases and V 4 bases, and 12 bases lay outside the gene matches. The CDR3 is CASSSPGLAGGSYNEQFF. The CDR3, as DNA: TGTGCCAGCAGTTCCCCCGGCCTAGCGGGGGGTTCTTACAATGAGCAGTTCTTC.

The V and J genes are TRBV12-2 and TRBJ2-7; the table calls TRBD2, which could not be checked here. TRBV12-2 is given as a pseudogene. The CDR3 totals 19 residues. CDR3 coding DNA: TGTGCAAGTCGCTTTCAGGTTTGGTTCGAGGCGGGATCCCTTGGTGAGCAGTACTTC. Its protein product is CASRFQVWFEAGSLGEQYF.

The V call is TRBV28, the J call TRBJ1-2; tentative D call: TRBD1 (6 bases). The CDR3 is made up of 16 amino acids. V dropped 7 bases and J dropped 5 bases, with 23 bases sitting between them. The V gene's germline CDR1 is MDHEN and CDR2 SYDVKM. CDR3 loop: CASTPPGDTQPYGYTF. The CDR3, as DNA: TGTGCCAGCACCCCCCCCGGGGACACACAGCCTTATGGCTACACCTTC.

The gene calls are TRBV19 and TRBJ1-5; unclear D gene. CDR1 is LNHDA and CDR2 is SQIVND in the germline V gene (reference sequence). The ends were cut back, 2 bases at V and 11 bases at J, with 10 bases in the middle. The CDR3 is 12 amino acids. CDR3 region: CASSIFGQAQHF. As DNA, the CDR3 is TGTGCCAGTAGTATATTTGGGCAGGCCCAGCATTTT.

The gene calls are TRBV10-1 and TRBJ2-2; the D gene is possibly TRBD2 (5 bases). V was shortened by 8 bases and J by 1 base, with 11 bases between the two germline ends. The CDR3 is made up of 14 amino acids. Germline lookup yields CDR1 WNHNN and CDR2 SYGVQD (reference sequence). CDR3 sequence: CASQTGRNTGELFF. CDR3 DNA sequence: TGCGCCAGCCAAACGGGGAGGAACACCGGGGAGCTGTTTTTT.

The V and J genes are TRBV27 and TRBJ2-5; tentatively, D is TRBD2 (6 bases). This CDR3 is built from 17 residues. The V gene's germline CDR1 is MNHEY and CDR2 SMNVEV (reference sequence). Deletions cut 4 bases from V and 0 bases from J, with 18 bases between. CDR3 region: CASSSIRDSAYQETQYF. DNA of the CDR3: TGTGCCAGCAGTTCGATCCGGGACTCCGCATACCAAGAGACCCAGTACTTC.